This TCR beta chain emerged from a study of PD-1 blockade in classical Hodgkin lymphoma. V shed 3 bases, J shed 2 bases, and the junction held 16 bases outside the gene matches. The CDR3 has 20 amino acids. The V gene's germline CDR1 is MNHNS and CDR2 SASEGT. About this clone itself: As yet, its antigen is unknown.

Time point described: newly diagnosed, previously untreated cHL patient sample. Comparison used PBMCs from newly diagnosed, untreated classical Hodgkin lymphoma. Study findings and constraints: Newly diagnosed patients reportedly trailed healthy donors in baseline TCR diversity. Although disease activity or prior therapy may be involved, causes of the repertoire differences remain undefined.

Using immunoSEQ multiplex PCR, the repertoire was profiled, and TCRdb retains in-frame clones only, with some absent. The table lists tens of thousands of clones, approximately 91% of them singletons. The TCR sequence derives from a human donor with classical Hodgkin lymphoma. The sample consisted of peripheral blood mononuclear cells (PBMCs). V usage is TRBV6-1 and J usage is TRBJ2-1; 10 bases are shared with TRBD2. Here the CDR3 reads CASSERRASGSIAPYNEQFF. The CDR3 nucleotides read TGTGCCAGCAGTGAGAGGAGGGCTAGCGGGAGTATAGCCCCCTACAATGAGCAGTTCTTC.